These 28 T cell receptor beta chains were sequenced from one sample in a study of blood T cell repertoires in COVID-19 (TCRdb year 2020). Library preparation employed the immunoSEQ multiplex PCR assay. Here the immuneACCESS table is served through TCRdb, limited to in-frame sequences with V and J called. Missing clones are a known gap in these copies; in checked studies unresolved V genes cover under half, and the rest lacks a known reason. The sample table records 100,000 to 150,000 clones; roughly 83% of these occur just once. The ten largest make up around a third of the sample. Sample: peripheral blood. These receptors all stem from a man aged 35-49 years with active or convalescent COVID-19.

This chain uses TRBV5-4 with TRBJ2-4, with D possibly matching TRBD1 (6 bases). The ends were cut back, 0 bases at V and 1 base at J, with 11 bases in the middle. Looked up from germline, CDR1 is SGHNT and CDR2 is YYREEE (reference sequence). The CDR3 consists of 16 residues. The CDR3 is CASSLGPRGAKNIQYF. The CDR3 DNA follows: TGTGCCAGCAGCTTGGGGCCGAGGGGGGCCAAAAACATTCAGTACTTC.

V is TRBV5-1 and J is TRBJ2-2, with TRBD2 matching over 8 bases. The CDR3 consists of 16 residues. CDR1 SGHRS and CDR2 YFSETQ come from the germline V gene. V was pared by 0 bases and J by 6 bases, with 7 bases of the junction left unmatched. The CDR3 loop is CASSLGTGGISGELFF. The CDR3 DNA sequence: TGCGCCAGCAGCTTGGGAACGGGAGGGATCTCCGGGGAGCTGTTTTTT.

The rearrangement links TRBV11-1 to TRBJ2-5; 8 bases map to TRBD1. This CDR3 region has 15 residues. Losses at the gene ends were 8 bases for V and 2 bases for J; bases not matched to a gene: 10. Looked up from germline, CDR1 is SGHAT and CDR2 is FQDESV (reference sequence). CDR3 sequence reads: CASRGTGGPQETQYF. The DNA of the CDR3 is TGTGCCAGCCGAGGAACAGGGGGTCCTCAAGAGACCCAGTACTTC.

The V gene is TRBV11-3, the J gene TRBJ2-7, with 10 positions matching TRBD2. V gave up 4 bases and J gave up 7 bases; unmatched junction bases: 10. This CDR3 spans 15 amino acids. Germline V lookup: CDR1 SGHNT, CDR2 YENEEA. The CDR3 DNA sequence: TGTGCCAGCAGCTCGTCTAGCGGGGGCCTCTGGGAGCAGTACTTC. It yields the protein CASSSSSGGLWEQYF.

This chain joins TRBV7-9 and TRBJ1-5; 7 nucleotides agree with TRBD1. Germline V CDR1 and CDR2: SEHNR, FQNEAQ (reference sequence). V shed 5 bases and J 4 bases; nucleotides not matched to a gene: 14. The CDR3 sequence is 17 residues long. The CDR3 coding sequence is TGTGCCAGCAGCCCCGGACAAGGGACAGCGAATAATCAGCCCCAGCATTTT. It encodes CASSPGQGTANNQPQHF.

This chain uses TRBV15 with TRBJ1-1; TRBD1 agrees at 7 bases. The J segment lost 0 bases and the V segment lost 0 bases, leaving 1 base of the junction unmatched. The CDR3 sequence is 15 residues long. CDR1 is LNHNV, CDR2 YYDKDF, per germline (reference sequence). CDR3 sequence reads: CATSREGTVNTEAFF. The CDR3 nucleotides read TGTGCCACCAGCAGAGAGGGGACAGTGAACACTGAAGCTTTCTTT.

The chain joins TRBV29-1 to TRBJ2-3; TRBD1 is a possible D gene (6 bases). V was trimmed by 6 bases and J by 5 bases, leaving 18 bases between them. This CDR3 contains 14 residues. The V gene's germline CDR1 is SQVTM and CDR2 ANQGSEA. CDR3 nucleotides: TGCAGCGTGGTCGTTGGGGGCTTGGGAGATACGCAGTATTTT. It encodes CSVVVGGLGDTQYF.

This chain uses TRBV4-3 with TRBJ1-5; the D gene is possibly TRBD1 (5 bases). The CDR3 loop spans 15 amino acids. V was clipped by 0 bases and J by 6 bases, with 12 bases between them. From germline, CDR1 is LGHNA and CDR2 YSLEER. The CDR3 loop reads CASSQDLGAGQPQHF. CDR3 nucleotide sequence: TGCGCCAGCAGCCAAGATTTAGGGGCCGGTCAGCCCCAGCATTTT.

The chain links TRBV4-3 to TRBJ1-5; the D gene is possibly TRBD1 (5 bases). Trimming cost V 1 base and J 1 base, with 8 bases left between them. Germline V gene lookup returns CDR1 LGHNA and CDR2 YSLEER. This CDR3 contains 15 residues. Here the CDR3 DNA reads TGCGCCAGCAGCCAAGTTAGGGGAAGCAATCAGCCCCAGCATTTT. Translation: CASSQVRGSNQPQHF.

The chain recombines TRBV15 with TRBJ1-4; TRBD1 agrees at 9 bases. The CDR3 consists of 15 residues. J was trimmed by 3 bases and V by 2 bases; bases with no gene match: 1. Germline V gene sequence: CDR1 LNHNV, CDR2 YYDKDF (reference sequence). CDR3 coding DNA: TGTGCCACCAGCAGACGGACAGGGGCTAATGAAAAACTGTTTTTT. This encodes CATSRRTGANEKLFF.

The rearrangement joins TRBV5-1 to TRBJ1-6; 7 nucleotides align to TRBD1. Germline loops: CDR1 SGHRS, CDR2 YFSETQ. This CDR3 has 16 amino acids. The V gene end was trimmed by 1 base and the J gene end by 3 bases; junction bases not matched to a gene: 4. CDR3 amino acids: CASSLLGQRYNSPLHF. As DNA, the CDR3 is TGCGCCAGCAGCTTGTTGGGACAGCGCTATAATTCACCCCTCCACTTT.

This clone was picked up a small number of times. The chain uses TRBV7-9 and TRBJ2-5, with D possibly matching TRBD2 (5 bases). Germline-derived CDR1 and CDR2 are SEHNR and FQNEAQ (reference sequence). The CDR3 has 15 residues. V was trimmed by 8 bases and J by 0 bases, leaving 16 bases between them. The CDR3 DNA sequence: TGTGCCAGCGAACCGCGGGCTTCTAACCAAGAGACCCAGTACTTC. Its protein is CASEPRASNQETQYF.

This chain links TRBV28 with TRBJ1-1, with 8 bases lining up with TRBD1. The CDR3 sequence is 15 residues long. CDR1 and CDR2 (germline): MDHEN, SYDVKM. Trimming removed 3 bases from V and 6 bases from J; junction bases left unmatched: 9. The CDR3 here is CASSFWDRFGSEAFF. CDR3 DNA: TGTGCCAGCAGTTTTTGGGACAGGTTCGGCTCTGAAGCTTTCTTT.

The chain has TRBV30 and TRBJ1-2; unclear D gene. Between the trimmed V and J ends, which lost 3 bases and 4 bases, there was a span of 9 bases. CDR1 and CDR2 from the germline V gene are GTSNPN and SVGIG (reference sequence). CDR3 size: 12 residues. The CDR3 nucleotides are TGTGCCTGGAGGTTCGGTGGCTATGGCTACACCTTC. This encodes CAWRFGGYGYTF.

The J gene is TRBJ1-2, the V gene TRBV9; D is perhaps TRBD1 (5 bases). This CDR3 region has 17 residues. Germline V gene lookup returns CDR1 SGDLS and CDR2 YYNGEE. V was cut by 3 bases and J by 0 bases, with 18 bases left in between. CDR3 in DNA: TGTGCCAGCAGCGCCCAGGGAAGAACAGGCGCTAACTATGGCTACACCTTC. This codes for CASSAQGRTGANYGYTF.

This chain joins TRBV4-3 and TRBJ1-3; D might be TRBD1 (6 bases). Trimming left V 2 bases short and J 3 bases short, with 11 bases between. Per germline, CDR1 LGHNA and CDR2 YSLEER. CDR3 length: 15 amino acids. The CDR3 spells CASSQRGASGNTIYF. The CDR3 DNA reads TGCGCCAGCAGCCAACGGGGGGCGAGTGGAAACACCATATATTTT.

This clone was observed a few times. This chain joins TRBV5-1 and TRBJ1-1; D call uncertain. Trimming cost V 2 bases and J 1 base, with 6 bases left between them. The V gene's germline CDR1 is SGHRS and CDR2 YFSETQ. The CDR3 spans 13 residues. For the CDR3, the DNA is TGCGCCAGCAGCTTTCGGGAGAACACTGAAGCTTTCTTT. Protein: CASSFRENTEAFF.

The chain couples TRBV6-5 to TRBJ1-4; perhaps TRBD1 as D (6 bases). This CDR3 comprises 14 residues. The germline V and J ends were trimmed by 6 bases and 8 bases, with 16 bases remaining between them. Looked up from germline, CDR1 is MNHEY and CDR2 is SVGAGI. The CDR3 reads CASRARDKGEKLFF. Here the CDR3 DNA reads TGTGCCAGCAGGGCCCGGGACAAGGGAGAAAAACTGTTTTTT.

The chain links TRBV29-1 to TRBJ1-3; 9 positions agree with TRBD1. CDR3 length: 14 residues. The ends lost 4 bases at V and 0 bases at J; junction bases unmatched: 1. From germline, CDR1 is SQVTM and CDR2 ANQGSEA. This CDR3 is CSVGGQGSGNTIYF. The CDR3 nucleotides read TGCAGCGTTGGGGGACAGGGCTCTGGAAACACCATATATTTT.

J is TRBJ2-7 and V is TRBV27; 12 nucleotides line up with TRBD2. V lost 3 bases and J lost 1; bases outside the gene matches: 4. The CDR3 is made up of 16 amino acids. Per germline, CDR1 MNHEY and CDR2 SMNVEV (reference sequence). The CDR3 loop is CASSLFTSGRSYEQYF. As DNA, the CDR3 is TGTGCCAGCAGTTTGTTTACTAGCGGGAGGTCCTACGAGCAGTACTTC.

This sequence joins TRBV27 and TRBJ1-1; tentative D call: TRBD1 (5 bases). The CDR3 consists of 13 residues. The V end was cut by 2 bases, the J end by 7 bases, with 11 bases between. In germline, CDR1 is MNHEY, CDR2 SMNVEV (reference sequence). CDR3 sequence reads: CASSLQGWGEAFF. CDR3 coding DNA: TGTGCCAGCAGTTTACAGGGATGGGGTGAAGCTTTCTTT.

The chain is built from TRBV5-1 and TRBJ1-1; no clear D. Germline CDR1 is SGHRS and CDR2 is YFSETQ. The CDR3 sequence is 14 residues long. With 7 bases removed from V and 1 base from J, the gap between germline ends came to 14 bases. CDR3 in DNA: TGCGCCAGCCAAATTTCTTCCGGGAACACTGAAGCTTTCTTT. This sequence encodes CASQISSGNTEAFF.

This clone was recorded only once. The rearrangement links TRBV5-1 to TRBJ1-1; perhaps TRBD1 as D (6 bases). The CDR3 contains 13 residues. The ends were cut back, 1 base at V and 9 bases at J, with 13 bases in the middle. Germline V gene sequence: CDR1 SGHRS, CDR2 YFSETQ. This CDR3 reads CASSLSSDSQAFF. CDR3 nucleotides: TGCGCCAGCAGCTTGTCGTCGGACAGCCAAGCTTTCTTT. Based on the CDR3 plus reference TRBV5-1 and TRBJ1-1, the full variable domain is KAGVTQTPRYLIKTRGQQVTLSCSPISGHRSVSWYQQTPGQGLQFLFEYFSETQRNKGNFPGRFSGRQFSNSRSEMNVSTLELGDSALYLCASSLSSDSQAFFGQGTRLTVV.

The chain combines TRBV6-5 with TRBJ2-7; weak D call: TRBD2 (6 bases). The CDR3 has 14 residues. Trimming took off 4 bases at V and 5 bases at J, with 15 bases between the two ends. The V gene's germline CDR1 is MNHEY and CDR2 SVGAGI. The CDR3 region is CASSSGERGNEQYF. Here the CDR3 DNA reads TGTGCCAGCAGTTCGGGGGAGAGAGGGAACGAGCAGTACTTC.

The rearrangement links TRBV5-6 to TRBJ2-7, with 13 nucleotides matching TRBD2. The CDR3 runs 17 residues. After removal of 2 bases from V and 2 bases from J, the junction contained 7 bases not matched to a gene. The germline CDR1 and CDR2 sequences are SGHDT and YYEEEE. CDR3 in amino acids: CASSFPGLAGDPYEQYF. DNA of the CDR3: TGTGCCAGCAGCTTCCCAGGACTAGCGGGGGATCCCTACGAGCAGTACTTC.

This clone was recorded only once. In nucleotides, the CDR3 is TGTGCCAGCAGTGAGGAGGGCGACTATGGCTACACCTTC. As protein: CASSEEGDYGYTF. This sequence joins TRBV2 and TRBJ1-2; no clear D gene. From germline, CDR1 is SNHLY and CDR2 FYNNEI. V was clipped by 3 bases and J by 3 bases, with 8 bases between them. The CDR3 is 13 amino acids.

The genes are TRBV7-6 and TRBJ1-1; unclear D gene. The CDR3 covers 15 residues. V lost 10 bases and J lost 5, with 23 bases in between. Germline V gives CDR1 SGHVS, CDR2 FNYEAQ. The DNA for the CDR3 is TGTGCCACCTTGGACTCCCGACCTCCGAGGACTGAAGCTTTCTTT. Translating it yields CATLDSRPPRTEAFF.

The chain has TRBV7-9 and TRBJ2-5; 8 nucleotides match TRBD2. Germline values: CDR1 SEHNR, CDR2 FQNEAQ (reference sequence). After removal of 5 bases from V and 4 bases from J, the junction contained 9 bases not matched to a gene. The CDR3 covers 15 residues. The DNA for the CDR3 is TGTGCCAGCAGCGCAGATTTAGCGGGGCGAGAGACCCAGTACTTC. Its protein is CASSADLAGRETQYF.